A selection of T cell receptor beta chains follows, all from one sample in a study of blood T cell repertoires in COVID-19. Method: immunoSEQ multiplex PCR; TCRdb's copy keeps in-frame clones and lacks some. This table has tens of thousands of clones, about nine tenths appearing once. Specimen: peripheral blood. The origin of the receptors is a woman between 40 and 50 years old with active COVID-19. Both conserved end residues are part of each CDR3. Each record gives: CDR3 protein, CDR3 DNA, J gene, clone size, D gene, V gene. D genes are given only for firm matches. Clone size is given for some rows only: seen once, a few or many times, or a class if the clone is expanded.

CASSLASRIMNTEAFF TGTGCCAGCAGCCTAGCTAGCCGGATCATGAACACTGAAGCTTTCTTT TRBJ1-1 . . TRBV5-6
CASSSGTGGGGYTF TGTGCCAGCAGCTCCGGGACAGGGGGCGGGGGCTACACCTTC TRBJ1-2 . TRBD1 TRBV7-2
CASTPSGGMDTQYF TGTGCCAGCACCCCCAGCGGGGGTATGGATACGCAGTATTTT TRBJ2-3 . TRBD2 TRBV9
CASSLHLSGNTIYF TGTGCCAGCAGCTTACACCTCTCTGGAAACACCATATATTTT TRBJ1-3 once . TRBV9
CASSQGLLETQYF TGCGCCAGCAGCCAGGGACTCCTAGAGACCCAGTACTTC TRBJ2-5 . . TRBV4-1
CASSLEAGPPNNEQFF TGTGCCAGCAGCTTAGAGGCGGGACCGCCAAACAATGAGCAGTTCTTC TRBJ2-1 . . TRBV11-3
CSIRTASSYEQYF TGCAGCATTCGGACAGCCAGCTCCTACGAGCAGTACTTC TRBJ2-7 . . TRBV29-1
CASSPRTGEANTEAFF TGTGCCAGCAGCCCTAGGACAGGAGAAGCGAACACTGAAGCTTTCTTT TRBJ1-1 . TRBD1 TRBV7-9
CASSIGLAGGYNEQFF TGTGCCAGTAGTATTGGGCTAGCGGGGGGTTACAATGAGCAGTTCTTC TRBJ2-1 . TRBD2 TRBV19
CASSRDSYNSPLHF TGTGCCAGCAGCCGGGACAGCTATAATTCACCCCTCCACTTT TRBJ1-6 . TRBD1 TRBV7-9
CASSFGQLAGGRNEQFF TGTGCCAGCAGCTTCGGCCAATTAGCGGGGGGGCGGAATGAGCAGTTCTTC TRBJ2-1 . TRBD2 TRBV5-6
CASSLDSGLNQPQHF TGTGCCAGCAGCTTAGATTCGGGTCTAAATCAGCCCCAGCATTTT TRBJ1-5 . . TRBV11-3
CASSMGTVYYNEQFF TGTGCCAGTAGTATGGGGACAGTGTATTACAATGAGCAGTTCTTC TRBJ2-1 once TRBD1 TRBV19
CASSFNRGGSSYNSPLHF TGTGCCAGCAGCTTTAATCGGGGAGGGAGCTCCTATAATTCACCCCTCCACTTT TRBJ1-6 . . TRBV5-4